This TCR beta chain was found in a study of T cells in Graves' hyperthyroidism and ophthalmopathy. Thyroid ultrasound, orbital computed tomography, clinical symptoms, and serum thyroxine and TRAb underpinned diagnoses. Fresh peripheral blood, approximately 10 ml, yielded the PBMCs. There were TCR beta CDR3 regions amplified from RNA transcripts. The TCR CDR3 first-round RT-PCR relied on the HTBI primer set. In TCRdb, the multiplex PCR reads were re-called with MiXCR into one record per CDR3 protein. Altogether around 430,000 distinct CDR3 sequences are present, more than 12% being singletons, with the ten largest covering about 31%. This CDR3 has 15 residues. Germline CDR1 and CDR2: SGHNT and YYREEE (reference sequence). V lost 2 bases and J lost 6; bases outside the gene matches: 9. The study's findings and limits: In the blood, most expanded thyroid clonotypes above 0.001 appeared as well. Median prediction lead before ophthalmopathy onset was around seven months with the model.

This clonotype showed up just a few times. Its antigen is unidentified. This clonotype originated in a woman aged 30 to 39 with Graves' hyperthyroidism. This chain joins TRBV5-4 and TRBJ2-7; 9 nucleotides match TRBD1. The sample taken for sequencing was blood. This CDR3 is CASSLPGQGTPEQYF. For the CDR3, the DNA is TGTGCCAGCAGCTTACCGGGACAGGGCACCCCCGAGCAGTACTTC.